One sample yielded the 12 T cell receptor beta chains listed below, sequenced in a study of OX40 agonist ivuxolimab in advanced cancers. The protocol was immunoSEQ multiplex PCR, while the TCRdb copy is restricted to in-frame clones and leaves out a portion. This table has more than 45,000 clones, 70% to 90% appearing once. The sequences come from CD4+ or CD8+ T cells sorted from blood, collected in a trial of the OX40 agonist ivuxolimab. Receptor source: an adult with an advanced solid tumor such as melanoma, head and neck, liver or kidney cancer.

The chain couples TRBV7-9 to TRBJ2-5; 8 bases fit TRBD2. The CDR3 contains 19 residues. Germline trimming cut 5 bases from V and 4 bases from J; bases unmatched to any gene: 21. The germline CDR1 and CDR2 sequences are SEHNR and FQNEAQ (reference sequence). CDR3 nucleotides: TGTGCCAGCAGCCACTCAGAGGGGCTAGCGGGCCTATTGGGAGAGACCCAGTACTTC. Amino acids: CASSHSEGLAGLLGETQYF.

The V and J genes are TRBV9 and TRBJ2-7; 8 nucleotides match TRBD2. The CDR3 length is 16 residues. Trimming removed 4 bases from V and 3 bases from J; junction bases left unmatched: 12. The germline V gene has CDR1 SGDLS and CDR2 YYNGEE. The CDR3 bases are TGTGCCAGCAGCCCCACGGACGGAGCGGGGGACTACGAGCAGTACTTC. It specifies CASSPTDGAGDYEQYF.

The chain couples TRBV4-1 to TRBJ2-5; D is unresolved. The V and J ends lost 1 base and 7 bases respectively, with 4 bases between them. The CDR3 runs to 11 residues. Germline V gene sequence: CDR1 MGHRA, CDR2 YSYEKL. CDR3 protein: CASSQGGTQYF. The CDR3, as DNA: TGCGCCAGCAGCCAAGGCGGGACCCAGTACTTC.

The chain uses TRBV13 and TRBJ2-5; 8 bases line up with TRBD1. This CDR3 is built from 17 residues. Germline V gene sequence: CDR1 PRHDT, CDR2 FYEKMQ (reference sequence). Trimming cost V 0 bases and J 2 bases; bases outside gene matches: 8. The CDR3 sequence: CASSLGQGALLQETQYF. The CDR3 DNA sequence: TGTGCCAGCAGCTTAGGGCAGGGGGCTTTATTGCAAGAGACCCAGTACTTC.

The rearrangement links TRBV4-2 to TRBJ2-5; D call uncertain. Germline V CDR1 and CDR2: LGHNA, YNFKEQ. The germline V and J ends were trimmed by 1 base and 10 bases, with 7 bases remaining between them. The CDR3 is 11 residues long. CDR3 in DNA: TGTGCCAGCAGCCAAGCGGACGGCCAGTACTTC. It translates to CASSQADGQYF.

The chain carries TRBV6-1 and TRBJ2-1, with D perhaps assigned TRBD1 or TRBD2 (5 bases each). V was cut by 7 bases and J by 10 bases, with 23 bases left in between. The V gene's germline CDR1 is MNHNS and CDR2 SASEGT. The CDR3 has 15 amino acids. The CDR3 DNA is TGTGCCAGCACGAGGGGTCCTACCCGGGCCGAGGAGCAGTTCTTC. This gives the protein CASTRGPTRAEEQFF.

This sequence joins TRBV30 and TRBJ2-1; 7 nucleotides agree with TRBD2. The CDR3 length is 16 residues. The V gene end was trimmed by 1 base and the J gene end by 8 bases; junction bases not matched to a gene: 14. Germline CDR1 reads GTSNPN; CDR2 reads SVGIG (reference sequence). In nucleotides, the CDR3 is TGTGCCTGGAGTGACTTGACTAGCTCAGGAGGTGATGAGCAGTTCTTC. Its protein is CAWSDLTSSGGDEQFF.

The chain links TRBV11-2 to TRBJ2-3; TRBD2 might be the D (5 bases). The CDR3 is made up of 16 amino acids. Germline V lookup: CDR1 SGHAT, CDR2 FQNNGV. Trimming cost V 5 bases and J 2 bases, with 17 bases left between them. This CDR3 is CASSGRKSGDTDTQYF. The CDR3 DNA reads TGTGCCAGCAGCGGGAGAAAGTCTGGTGACACAGATACGCAGTATTTT.

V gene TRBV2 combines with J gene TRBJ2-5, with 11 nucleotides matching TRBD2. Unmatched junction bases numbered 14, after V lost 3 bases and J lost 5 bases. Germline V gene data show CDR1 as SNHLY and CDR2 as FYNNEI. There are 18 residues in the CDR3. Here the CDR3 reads CASSDDGELAGVGETQYF. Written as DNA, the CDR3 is TGTGCCAGCAGTGACGATGGGGAACTAGCGGGAGTTGGGGAGACCCAGTACTTC.

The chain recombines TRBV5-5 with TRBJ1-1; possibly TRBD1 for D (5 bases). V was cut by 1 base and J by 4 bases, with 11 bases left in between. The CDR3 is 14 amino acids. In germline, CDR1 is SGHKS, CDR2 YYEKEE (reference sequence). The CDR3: CASSLRGGGTEAFF. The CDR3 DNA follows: TGTGCCAGCAGCTTGAGGGGTGGAGGCACTGAAGCTTTCTTT.

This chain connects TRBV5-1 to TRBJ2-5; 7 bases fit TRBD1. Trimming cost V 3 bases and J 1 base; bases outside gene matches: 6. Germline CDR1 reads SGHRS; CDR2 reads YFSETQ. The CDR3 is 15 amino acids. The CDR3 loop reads CASSYRTGVQETQYF. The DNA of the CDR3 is TGCGCCAGCAGCTATAGAACAGGGGTCCAAGAGACCCAGTACTTC. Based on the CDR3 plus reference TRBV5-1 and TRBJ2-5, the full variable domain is KAGVTQTPRYLIKTRGQQVTLSCSPISGHRSVSWYQQTPGQGLQFLFEYFSETQRNKGNFPGRFSGRQFSNSRSEMNVSTLELGDSALYLCASSYRTGVQETQYFGPGTRLLVL.

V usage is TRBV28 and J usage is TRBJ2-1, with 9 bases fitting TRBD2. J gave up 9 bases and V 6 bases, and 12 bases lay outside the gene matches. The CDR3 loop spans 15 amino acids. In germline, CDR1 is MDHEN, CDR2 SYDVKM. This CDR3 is CASSSLRREGIEQFF. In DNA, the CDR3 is TGTGCCAGCAGCTCCCTGAGGCGGGAGGGGATTGAGCAGTTCTTC.